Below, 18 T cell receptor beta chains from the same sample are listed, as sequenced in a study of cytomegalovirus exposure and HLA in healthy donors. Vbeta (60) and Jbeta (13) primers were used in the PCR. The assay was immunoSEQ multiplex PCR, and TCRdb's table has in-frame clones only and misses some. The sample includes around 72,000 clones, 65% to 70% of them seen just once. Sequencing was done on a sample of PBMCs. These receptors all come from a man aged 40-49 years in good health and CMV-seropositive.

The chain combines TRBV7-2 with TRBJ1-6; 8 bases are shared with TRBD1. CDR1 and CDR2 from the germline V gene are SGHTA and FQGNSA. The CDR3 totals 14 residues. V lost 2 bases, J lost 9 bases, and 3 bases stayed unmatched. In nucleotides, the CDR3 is TGTGCCAGCAGCTTACCCAGGGGGCGTTCACCCCTCCACTTT. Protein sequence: CASSLPRGRSPLHF.

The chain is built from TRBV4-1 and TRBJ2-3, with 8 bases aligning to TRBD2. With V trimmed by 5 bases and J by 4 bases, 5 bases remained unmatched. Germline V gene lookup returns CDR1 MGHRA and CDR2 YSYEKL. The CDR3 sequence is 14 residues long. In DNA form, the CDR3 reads TGCGCCAGCAGCTTCGCGGGGGGCGCAGATACGCAGTATTTT. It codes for CASSFAGGADTQYF.

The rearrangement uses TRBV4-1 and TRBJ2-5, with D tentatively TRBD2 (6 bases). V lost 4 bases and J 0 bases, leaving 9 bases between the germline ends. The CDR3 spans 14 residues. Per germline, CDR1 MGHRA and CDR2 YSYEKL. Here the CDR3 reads CASSLRLDQETQYF. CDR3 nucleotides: TGCGCCAGCAGCCTTCGACTAGACCAAGAGACCCAGTACTTC.

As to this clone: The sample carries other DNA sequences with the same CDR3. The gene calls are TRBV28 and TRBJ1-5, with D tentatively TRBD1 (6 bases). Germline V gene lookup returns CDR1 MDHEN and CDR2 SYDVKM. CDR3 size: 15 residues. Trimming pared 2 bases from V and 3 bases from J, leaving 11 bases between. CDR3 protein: CASSLPQGNNQPQHF. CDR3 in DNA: TGTGCCAGCAGTTTACCACAGGGTAACAATCAGCCCCAGCATTTT.

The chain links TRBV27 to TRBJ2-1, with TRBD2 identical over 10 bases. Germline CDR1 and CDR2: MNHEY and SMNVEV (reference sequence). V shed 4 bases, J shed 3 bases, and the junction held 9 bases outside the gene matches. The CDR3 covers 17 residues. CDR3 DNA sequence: TGTGCCAGCAGTTCCCCGTATAGCGGGGGGTACTACAATGAGCAGTTCTTC. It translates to CASSSPYSGGYYNEQFF.

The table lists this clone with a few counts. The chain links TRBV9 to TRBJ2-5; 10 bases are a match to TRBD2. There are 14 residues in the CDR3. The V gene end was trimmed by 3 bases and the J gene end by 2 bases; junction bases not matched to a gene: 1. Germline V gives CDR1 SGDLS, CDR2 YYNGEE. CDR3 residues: CASSASGGQETQYF. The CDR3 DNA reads TGTGCCAGCAGCGCTAGCGGGGGTCAAGAGACCCAGTACTTC.

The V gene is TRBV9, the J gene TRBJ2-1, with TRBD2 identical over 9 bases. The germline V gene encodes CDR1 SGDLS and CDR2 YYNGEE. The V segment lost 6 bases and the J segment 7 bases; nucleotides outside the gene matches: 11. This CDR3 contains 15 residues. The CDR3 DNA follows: TGTGCCAGCACCCCGGATGCGGGGGGGCAGAATGAGCAGTTCTTC. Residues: CASTPDAGGQNEQFF.

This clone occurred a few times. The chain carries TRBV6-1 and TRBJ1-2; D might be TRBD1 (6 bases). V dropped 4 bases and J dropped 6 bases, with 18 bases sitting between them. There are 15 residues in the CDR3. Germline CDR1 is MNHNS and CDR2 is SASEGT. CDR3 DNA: TGTGCCAGCAGTGTTAGCTTAACAGGGTATAATGGCTACACCTTC. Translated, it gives CASSVSLTGYNGYTF.

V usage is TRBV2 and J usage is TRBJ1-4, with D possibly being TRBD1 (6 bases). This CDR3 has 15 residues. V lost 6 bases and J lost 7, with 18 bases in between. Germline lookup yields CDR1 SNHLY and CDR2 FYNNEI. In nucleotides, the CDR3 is TGTGCCAGCAGCGCTCAGGGGACGTTGGTTGAAAAACTGTTTTTT. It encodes CASSAQGTLVEKLFF.

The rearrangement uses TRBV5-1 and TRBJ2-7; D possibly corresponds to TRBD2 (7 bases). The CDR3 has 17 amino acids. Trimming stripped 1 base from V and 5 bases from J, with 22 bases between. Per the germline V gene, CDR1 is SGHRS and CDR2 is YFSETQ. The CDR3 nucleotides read TGCGCCAGCAGCTTGAGGGGCCGAGGGGGGGCAAAGGACGAGCAGTACTTC. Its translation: CASSLRGRGGAKDEQYF.

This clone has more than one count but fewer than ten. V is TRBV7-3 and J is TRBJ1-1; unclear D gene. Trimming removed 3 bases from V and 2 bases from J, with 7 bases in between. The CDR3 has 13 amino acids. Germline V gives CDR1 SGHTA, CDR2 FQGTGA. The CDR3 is CASSFQFNTEAFF. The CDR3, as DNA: TGTGCCAGCAGCTTCCAGTTCAACACTGAAGCTTTCTTT.

CDR3 residues: CASSLWTGGNEQFF. The CDR3 region has the DNA TGTGCCAGCAGCTTGTGGACAGGGGGGAACGAGCAGTTCTTC. The V and J genes are TRBV7-2 and TRBJ2-1, with 10 nucleotides matching TRBD1. Germline CDR1 SGHTA, CDR2 FQGNSA. CDR3 length: 14 residues. J gave up 10 bases and V 3 bases, and 6 bases lay outside the gene matches.

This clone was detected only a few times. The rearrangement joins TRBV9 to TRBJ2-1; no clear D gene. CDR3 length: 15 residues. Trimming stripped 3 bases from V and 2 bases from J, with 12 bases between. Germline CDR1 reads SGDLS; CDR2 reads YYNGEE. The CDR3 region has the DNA TGTGCCAGCAGCGGGGCCGGCAAGACCTACAATGAGCAGTTCTTC. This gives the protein CASSGAGKTYNEQFF.

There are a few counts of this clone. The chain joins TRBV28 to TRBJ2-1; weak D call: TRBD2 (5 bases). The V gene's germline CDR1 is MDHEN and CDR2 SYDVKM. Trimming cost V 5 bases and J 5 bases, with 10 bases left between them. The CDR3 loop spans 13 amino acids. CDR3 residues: CASSPGIHNEQFF. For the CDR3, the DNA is TGTGCCAGCAGTCCGGGAATACACAATGAGCAGTTCTTC. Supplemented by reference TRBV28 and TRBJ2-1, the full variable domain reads DVKVTQSSRYLVKRTGEKVFLECVQDMDHENMFWYRQDPGLGLRLIYFSYDVKMKEKGDIPEGYSVSREKKERFSLILESASTNQTSMYLCASSPGIHNEQFFGPGTRLTVL.

CDR3 nucleotides: TGTGCCAGCAGCGGACAGCCTTACGAGCAGTACTTC. Translated: CASSGQPYEQYF. This chain joins TRBV6-1 and TRBJ2-7; tentatively, D is TRBD1 (6 bases). This CDR3 has 12 amino acids. From germline, CDR1 is MNHNS and CDR2 SASEGT. V lost 6 bases to trimming and J lost 4 bases, with 10 bases between them.

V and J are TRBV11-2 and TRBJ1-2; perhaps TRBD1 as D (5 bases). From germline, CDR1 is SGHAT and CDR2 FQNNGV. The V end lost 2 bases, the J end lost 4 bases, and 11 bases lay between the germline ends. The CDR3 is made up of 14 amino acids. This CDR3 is CASSLFSQGYGYTF. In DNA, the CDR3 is TGTGCCAGCAGCTTATTCAGCCAGGGCTATGGCTACACCTTC. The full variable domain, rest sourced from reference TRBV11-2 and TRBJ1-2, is EAGVAQSPRYKIIEKRQSVAFWCNPISGHATLYWYQQILGQGPKLLIQFQNNGVVDDSQLPKDRFSAERLKGVDSTLKIQPAKLEDSAVYLCASSLFSQGYGYTFGSGTRLTVV.

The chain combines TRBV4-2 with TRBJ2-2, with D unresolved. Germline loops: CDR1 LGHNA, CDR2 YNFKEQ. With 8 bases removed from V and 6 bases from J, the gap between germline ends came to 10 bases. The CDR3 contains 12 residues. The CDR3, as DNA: TGTGCCAGCGGGCCTGGTCCCGGGGAGCTGTTTTTT. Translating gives CASGPGPGELFF.

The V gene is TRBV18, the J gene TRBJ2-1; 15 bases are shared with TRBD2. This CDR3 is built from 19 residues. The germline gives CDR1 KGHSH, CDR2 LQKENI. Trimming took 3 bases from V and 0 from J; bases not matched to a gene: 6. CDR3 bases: TGTGCCAGCTCACCGGGACTAGCGGGGGGCTCCAACTCCTACAATGAGCAGTTCTTC. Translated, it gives CASSPGLAGGSNSYNEQFF.